This T cell receptor (beta chain) was captured in a study of blood T cell repertoires in COVID-19. Study at large: Samples came from the United States, Italy and Spain, spanning acute and convalescent COVID-19. Sources were T cells, B-cell-depleted T cells, or PBMCs; the material itself was cDNA or gDNA.

This clone was seen a single time. This CDR3 is built from 15 residues. Germline V CDR1 and CDR2: LGHDT, YNNKEL (reference sequence). The V and J ends lost 0 bases and 5 bases respectively, with 13 bases between them. Clones were read by immunoSEQ multiplex PCR, and TCRdb kept only the in-frame ones, dropping some. The sample contains over 450,000 clones, 89% of which appear only once. The specimen was peripheral blood. The V gene is TRBV3-1 (or the pseudogene TRBV3-2), the J gene TRBJ2-5, with D possibly being TRBD2 (5 bases). This TCR was recovered from a man aged 18 to 29 with COVID-19, enrolled during active disease. The CDR3 nucleotides are TGTGCCAGCAGCCAAGATCCACTAGAATCGGAGACCCAGTACTTC. Translation gives CASSQDPLESETQYF.